This TCR beta chain was profiled in a study of blood T cell repertoires in COVID-19. Study-level background: The study drew acute and convalescent COVID-19 samples from the United States, Italy and Spain. Sample material is recorded as cDNA or gDNA derived from T cells, B-cell-depleted T cells, or PBMCs.

Using immunoSEQ multiplex PCR, the repertoire was profiled, and TCRdb retains in-frame clones only, with some absent. The sample carries over 100,000 clones, 81% recorded once. The germline gives CDR1 KGHSH, CDR2 LQKENI. This CDR3 contains 15 residues. V lost 5 bases and J lost 5, with 16 bases in between. The receptor was isolated from a human donor in a cohort sampled during active COVID-19. Sequencing was carried out using peripheral blood. This rearrangement joins TRBV18 to TRBJ2-1; D is possibly TRBD1 (6 bases). The CDR3: CASSLSGTMNNEQFF. CDR3 sequence (DNA): TGTGCCAGCTCATTATCCGGGACAATGAACAATGAGCAGTTCTTC. The full variable domain, rest sourced from reference TRBV18 and TRBJ2-1, is NAGVMQNPRHLVRRRGQEARLRCSPMKGHSHVYWYRQLPEEGLKFMVYLQKENIIDESGMPKERFSAEFPKEGPSILRIQQVVRGDSAAYFCASSLSGTMNNEQFFGPGTRLTVL.